This TCR beta chain was retrieved from a study of T-cell memory formation after mild COVID-19. Study summary: Largely, the TCR clusters proved donor specific. Study observations and caveats: A balance of CD4 and CD8 characterized clones contracting day 15 to 85, whereas later expanders leaned CD4+. The study found contracting CD4+ clones mainly in CM and EM and contracting CD8+ clones in EMRA.

The CDR3 extends over 13 amino acids. V lost 9 bases to trimming and J lost 1 base, with 10 bases between them. Germline CDR1 reads MNHEY; CDR2 reads SVGEGT. 5'RACE, which relied on constant-segment primers, yielded TCR alpha and TCR beta cDNA libraries carrying sample barcodes and UMIs. Using its own MiXCR run on the 5' RACE reads, TCRdb lists one record per CDR3 protein. This table holds about 270,000 distinct CDR3 sequences, 15% to 20% found once. This clonotype was picked up a small number of times. The antigen remains undetermined. Sequenced: PBMCs or a T cell subset sorted from them (not recorded which). The chain recombines TRBV6-2 or TRBV6-3 with TRBJ1-5; D might be TRBD1 (5 bases). The receptor was isolated from a young man who had mild COVID-19 (a few samples of this study predate the infection). Cell type and time point are not known. CDR3 region: CASCRDSNQPQHF. The CDR3 DNA reads as TGTGCCAGTTGCCGGGACAGCAATCAGCCCCAGCATTTT.